Listed below are T cell receptor beta chains from one sample, sequenced in a study of OX40 agonist ivuxolimab in advanced cancers. Profiled with immunoSEQ multiplex PCR; TCRdb holds only in-frame clones, not every one. The table includes approximately 74,000 clones, 90% detected once. The specimen comprised CD4+ or CD8+ T cells sorted from blood, sampled in a trial of the OX40 agonist ivuxolimab. The receptors shown here come from an adult with an advanced solid tumor such as melanoma, head and neck, liver or kidney cancer. Both conserved end residues are part of each CDR3. Fields, in order: V gene, CDR3 protein.

>TRBV11-2
CASSLAGQWATNEKLFF
>TRBV10-3
CAIGTSVSYNEQFF
>TRBV7-9
CASASDGGNTIYF
>TRBV19
CASSIGREQPQHF
>TRBV2
CASSEADSSGNTIYF
>TRBV19
CASSGGGGTGYGYTF
>TRBV7-9
CASRVRGLEIDTQYF
>TRBV7-2
CASSITGYEQYF
>TRBV11-2
CASTVLAGFYNEQFF
>TRBV27
CASSPGGGRRAFF
>TRBV11-3
CASSLDGSFEQYF
>TRBV7-6
CASSLGGTAEAFF
>TRBV11-2
CASSLAGTSMYEQYF
>TRBV25-1
CASSEASGVGYTDTQYF
>TRBV4-1
CASSQIGQSKNIQYF
>TRBV27
CASTSLGLAGGRAKNIQYF
>TRBV5-5
CASSLTDDSGNTIYF
>TRBV6-5
CASSWAGTNTDTQYF
>TRBV19
CASSMNNQPQHF
>TRBV7-2
CASSLVLRKPYGYTF
>TRBV5-1
CASSLGHTGIGGYTF
>TRBV7-6
CASSLRSGDSPLHF
>TRBV4-1
CASSQVGGASYGYTF
>TRBV5-4
CASTEVSSGNTIYF
>TRBV6-6
CASSTAGDREGGYTF
>TRBV27
CASSRTGGDYGYTF
>TRBV5-4
CASSLTSQPYEQYF
>TRBV11-3
CASSTVAGSFNEQFF
>TRBV5-1
CASSRQGREETQYF
>TRBV28
CASSPEGRISTDTQYF
>TRBV19
CASSLGANYGYTF
>TRBV28
CASRMANQPQHF
>TRBV7-2
CASSPGQGLGQPQHF
>TRBV29-1
CSVETVLRETQYF
>TRBV27
CASSPMLDGATIYF
>TRBV7-3
CASSNSGGETQYF
>TRBV9
CASSVVANRYLRETQYF
>TRBV5-1
CASSFGGQGSTDTQYF
>TRBV28
CASSGGRIPMWPQHF
>TRBV4-1
CASSQESPDPLGGAKNIQYF
>TRBV19
CASSTLAGMRETQYF
>TRBV19
CASSRTARGNEKLFF
>TRBV2
CASTPLAGRSYEQYF
>TRBV2
CASSVDTDTQYF
>TRBV6-1
CASSVSGRDQPQHF
>TRBV7-6
CASAGSTSRGEQFF
>TRBV29-1
CSVEGDRDGYTF
>TRBV2
CASNPQGLGTNEKLFF
>TRBV10-3
CAISRGQDGYEQYF
>TRBV6-6
CASRPGTPQWAEAFF
>TRBV5-1
CASSSSVPSTDTQYF
>TRBV19
CASSPRDRGHNTEAFF
>TRBV6-4
CASSPIMGAYEQYF
>TRBV7-2
CASSLEWGAETQYF
>TRBV19
CASWAGTPYEQYF